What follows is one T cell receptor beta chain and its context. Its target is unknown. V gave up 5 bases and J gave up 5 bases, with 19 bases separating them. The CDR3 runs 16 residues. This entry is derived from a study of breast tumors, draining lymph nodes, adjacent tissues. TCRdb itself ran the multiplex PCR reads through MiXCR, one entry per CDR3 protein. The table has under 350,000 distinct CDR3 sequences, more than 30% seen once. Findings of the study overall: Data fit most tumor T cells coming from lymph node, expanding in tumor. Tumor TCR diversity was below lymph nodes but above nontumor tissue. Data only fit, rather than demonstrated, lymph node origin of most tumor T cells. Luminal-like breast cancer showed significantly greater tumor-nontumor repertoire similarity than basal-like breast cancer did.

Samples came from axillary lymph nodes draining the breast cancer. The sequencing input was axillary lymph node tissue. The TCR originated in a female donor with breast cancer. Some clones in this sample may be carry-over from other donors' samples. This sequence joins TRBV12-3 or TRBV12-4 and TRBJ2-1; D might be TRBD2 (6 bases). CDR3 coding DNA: TGTGCCAGCAGTAGAAACCGACTAGATCTCCACAATGAGCAGTTCTTC. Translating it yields CASSRNRLDLHNEQFF.